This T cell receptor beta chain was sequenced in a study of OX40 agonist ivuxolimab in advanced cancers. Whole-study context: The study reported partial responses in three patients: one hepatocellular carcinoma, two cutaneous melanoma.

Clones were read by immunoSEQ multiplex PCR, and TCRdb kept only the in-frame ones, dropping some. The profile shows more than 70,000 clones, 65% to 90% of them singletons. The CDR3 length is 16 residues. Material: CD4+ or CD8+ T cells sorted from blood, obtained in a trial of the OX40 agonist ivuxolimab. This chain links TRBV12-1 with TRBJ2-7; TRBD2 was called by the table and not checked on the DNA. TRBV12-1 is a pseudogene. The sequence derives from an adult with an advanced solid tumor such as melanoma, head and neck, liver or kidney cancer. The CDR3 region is CASSFSVWRGGLEQYF. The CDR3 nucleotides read TGTGCCAGCAGCTTTTCGGTGTGGCGGGGCGGGCTCGAGCAGTACTTC.